This T cell receptor beta chain is drawn from a study of CD8+CD57+ T cells in acquired aplastic anemia. The CDR3 contains 15 residues. CDR1 is KGHDR and CDR2 is SFDVKD in the germline V gene. V trimming: 4 bases; J trimming: 0 bases; junction bases outside the gene matches: 2. Profiles of TCR beta VDJ and CDR3 were generated from a genomic DNA template. Using its own MiXCR run on the reads, TCRdb lists one record per CDR3 protein. The repertoire holds some 170,000 distinct CDR3 sequences, with roughly 45% as singletons. The chain combines TRBV24-1 with TRBJ2-1; TRBD1 agrees at 7 bases. This sequence originates from a human donor in good health. The sample consisted of sorted CD4+, CD8+, or CD8+CD57+ T cells (not recorded which) from PBMCs. The CDR3 region has the DNA TGTGCCACCAGTGACAGGGACAGCTCCTACAATGAGCAGTTCTTC. Its protein is CATSDRDSSYNEQFF.